These 14 T cell receptor beta chains were sequenced from one sample in a study of cytomegalovirus exposure and HLA in healthy donors. Primers included in the PCR were 60 Vbeta and 13 Jbeta primers. Some clones are missing from TCRdb's copy, which holds only in-frame ones; the method was immunoSEQ multiplex PCR. Of around 200,000 clones listed, 74% were seen once; the top ten hold approximately 2.8%. The sequencing input was PBMCs. Receptor source: a woman aged 25-40 years in good health and CMV-seropositive.

This clone was detected only once. V and J are TRBV2 and TRBJ2-5, with a tentative D call TRBD2 (5 bases). Germline V gene data show CDR1 as SNHLY and CDR2 as FYNNEI. V lost 6 bases, J lost 0 bases, and 8 bases lay in between. The CDR3 contains 13 residues. The CDR3 DNA follows: TGTGCCAGCAGCGCTAGCTACCAAGAGACCCAGTACTTC. Encoded protein: CASSASYQETQYF.

The chain combines TRBV19 with TRBJ1-1, with D maybe TRBD1 (5 bases). V gave up 3 bases and J gave up 1 base, with 6 bases separating them. This CDR3 spans 13 amino acids. CDR1 LNHDA and CDR2 SQIVND come from the germline V gene (reference sequence). As DNA, the CDR3 is TGTGCCAGTAGTATCGGGGGGAACACTGAAGCTTTCTTT. Translation gives CASSIGGNTEAFF.

This chain uses TRBV19 with TRBJ1-2; 7 nucleotides match TRBD1. Trimming at V came to 5 bases and at J to 5 bases, leaving 5 bases not matched to a gene. Per the germline V gene, CDR1 is LNHDA and CDR2 is SQIVND (reference sequence). The CDR3 consists of 13 residues. The CDR3, as DNA: TGTGCCAGTAGTTGGGGGACAGAATATGGCTACACCTTC. This sequence encodes CASSWGTEYGYTF.

The genes are TRBV5-6 and TRBJ2-2; 7 bases match TRBD1. The CDR3 has 14 amino acids. Germline V gene lookup returns CDR1 SGHDT and CDR2 YYEEEE. The ends lost 1 base at V and 8 bases at J; junction bases unmatched: 5. CDR3 loop: CASSLRGPAGELFF. CDR3 coding DNA: TGTGCCAGCAGCTTGAGGGGGCCGGCGGGGGAGCTGTTTTTT.

This clone turned up a few times. The V and J genes are TRBV27 and TRBJ2-2; 9 positions agree with TRBD2. CDR1 is MNHEY, CDR2 SMNVEV, per germline (reference sequence). The length of the CDR3 is 14 residues. The V and J ends lost 3 bases and 7 bases, in that order; junction bases with no gene match: 3. CDR3 in DNA: TGTGCCAGCAGTTTGAGGCGGGAGGGCGGGGAGCTGTTTTTT. Protein sequence: CASSLRREGGELFF.

This clone was picked up one time. The J gene is TRBJ2-7, the V gene TRBV5-1; weak D call: TRBD1 (5 bases). Germline lookup yields CDR1 SGHRS and CDR2 YFSETQ. Trimming took 6 bases from V and 5 from J, leaving 9 bases between them. The CDR3 covers 11 residues. Written as DNA, the CDR3 is TGCGCCAGCAAGGACAACCACGAGCAGTACTTC. This codes for CASKDNHEQYF.

The V call is TRBV29-1, the J call TRBJ2-1, with 11 positions matching TRBD2. Germline-derived CDR1 and CDR2 are SQVTM and ANQGSEA. This CDR3 is built from 15 residues. V lost 7 bases, J lost 5 bases, and 10 bases stayed unmatched. The CDR3 region has the DNA TGCAGCGCGATTCGACTAGCGGGGAAGGACAATGAGCAGTTCTTC. This gives the protein CSAIRLAGKDNEQFF.

A remark on this clone: One end of the junction is discordant with germline, which a read error may explain. The chain combines TRBV19 with TRBJ1-1, with a tentative D call TRBD1 (5 bases). There are 14 residues in the CDR3. Germline assignment: CDR1 LNHDA and CDR2 SQIVND (reference sequence). The CDR3 region is CASSITTGIRGLVF. CDR3 DNA: TGTGCCAGTAGTATAACTACCGGGATACGGGGGTTGGTCTTT.

V is TRBV28 and J is TRBJ2-1; 7 bases are shared with TRBD1. V trimming: 6 bases; J trimming: 6 bases; junction bases outside the gene matches: 11. The CDR3 spans 15 residues. CDR1 and CDR2 from the germline V gene are MDHEN and SYDVKM. The CDR3 coding sequence is TGTGCCAGCAGGATTGGACAGGAGATGGGCAATGAGCAGTTCTTC. Translation: CASRIGQEMGNEQFF.

This sequence joins TRBV7-8 and TRBJ2-7; 10 bases match TRBD1. Trimming at V came to 5 bases and at J to 4 bases, leaving 5 bases not matched to a gene. The CDR3 spans 14 residues. Germline-derived CDR1 and CDR2 are SGHVS and FQNEAQ. The chain's CDR3 is CASSARDRGYEQYF. The DNA for the CDR3 is TGTGCCAGCAGCGCCCGGGACAGGGGTTACGAGCAGTACTTC. The variable domain in full, with the rest retrieved from reference TRBV7-8 and TRBJ2-7, is GAGVSQSPRYKVAKRGQDVALRCDPISGHVSLFWYQQALGQGPEFLTYFQNEAQLDKSGLPSDRFFAERPEGSVSTLKIQRTQQEDSAVYLCASSARDRGYEQYFGPGTRLTVT.

Notes on this clone: The junction shows a germline mismatch at one end, possibly a read error. The chain combines TRBV18 with TRBJ2-5; 7 bases match TRBD2. Germline CDR1 and CDR2: KGHSH and LQKENI. CDR3 length: 16 amino acids. CDR3 amino acids: CASSPRVAGEPETQYF. As DNA, the CDR3 is TGTGCCAGCTCCCCACGAGTCGCGGGAGAGCCAGAGACCCAGTACTTC. Full variable domain (rest looked up from reference TRBV18 and TRBJ2-5): NAGVMQNPRHLVRRRGQEARLRCSPMKGHSHVYWYRQLPEEGLKFMVYLQKENIIDESGMPKERFSAEFPKEGPSILRIQQVVRGDSAAYFCASSPRVAGEPETQYFGPGTRLLVL.

This clone has a single count. This chain links TRBV29-1 with TRBJ2-2, with 8 bases that match TRBD2. The CDR3 is 14 residues long. The germline gives CDR1 SQVTM, CDR2 ANQGSEA. The V and J ends lost 6 bases and 1 base, in that order; junction bases with no gene match: 4. The CDR3 DNA reads TGCAGCGTGGGACTAGGGGTGAACACCGGGGAGCTGTTTTTT. This encodes CSVGLGVNTGELFF.

This chain joins TRBV2 and TRBJ1-5; no definite D call. Germline CDR1 is SNHLY and CDR2 is FYNNEI. Trimming removed 8 bases from V and 0 bases from J, with 14 bases in between. The CDR3 totals 15 residues. This chain's CDR3 is CASRLAGGSNQPQHF. The CDR3 nucleotides read TGTGCCAGCCGTTTGGCGGGAGGTAGCAATCAGCCCCAGCATTTT.

This clone was picked up a small number of times. CDR3 sequence (DNA): TGTGCCAGCAGCTTAGGCCAGGGTGGCGAAAAACTGTTTTTT. Translating gives CASSLGQGGEKLFF. This rearrangement joins TRBV7-9 to TRBJ1-4, with a tentative D call TRBD1 (5 bases). This CDR3 region has 14 residues. Between the trimmed V and J ends, which lost 1 base and 8 bases, there was a span of 11 bases. CDR1 is SEHNR, CDR2 FQNEAQ, per germline (reference sequence).